Listed here are 21 T cell receptor beta chains from one sample, sequenced in a study of blood T cell repertoires in COVID-19. Data came from immunoSEQ multiplex PCR; TCRdb stores just in-frame clones and leaves some out. The table lists 150,000 to 180,000 clones, around 90% of them singletons. Sequencing was done on a sample of peripheral blood. The receptors here all came from a man over 45 with acute or convalescent COVID-19.

V usage is TRBV19 and J usage is TRBJ1-6; the match to TRBD1 covers 7 bases. Germline values: CDR1 LNHDA, CDR2 SQIVND (reference sequence). V was clipped by 6 bases and J by 7 bases; unmatched bases: 9. The CDR3 length is 15 residues. The CDR3 DNA is TGTGCCAGTAGCACGACAGGGTTGGAAAATTCACCCCTCCACTTT. Translating gives CASSTTGLENSPLHF.

The rearrangement joins TRBV2 to TRBJ2-1; TRBD2 agrees at 7 bases. The CDR3 spans 12 residues. The junction had 0 bases not matched to a gene; V was cut back by 8 bases and J by 2 bases. Germline V gene sequence: CDR1 SNHLY, CDR2 FYNNEI. The CDR3 region has the DNA TGTGCCAGCGGGGGGGCCTACAATGAGCAGTTCTTC. This encodes CASGGAYNEQFF.

This clone has just one count. The genes are TRBV10-3 and TRBJ2-1, with D tentatively TRBD2 (5 bases). V was shortened by 4 bases and J by 8 bases, with 9 bases between the two germline ends. The CDR3 extends over 12 amino acids. Germline-derived CDR1 and CDR2 are ENHRY and SYGVKD. CDR3 in amino acids: CAISVLGDEQFF. CDR3 DNA: TGTGCCATCAGTGTTTTGGGAGATGAGCAGTTCTTC.

The chain employs TRBV18 and TRBJ1-5; TRBD1 matches at 10 bases. CDR1 is KGHSH and CDR2 is LQKENI in the germline V gene. The CDR3 runs to 15 residues. Trimming took 4 bases from V and 8 from J; bases not matched to a gene: 8. In nucleotides, the CDR3 is TGTGCCAGCTCACGGGGACAGGGGCGCCCGGAGCCCCAGCATTTT. Encoded protein: CASSRGQGRPEPQHF.

The genes are TRBV11-2 and TRBJ2-7; perhaps TRBD2 as D (6 bases). V was shortened by 5 bases and J by 3 bases, with 11 bases between the two germline ends. CDR1 is SGHAT, CDR2 FQNNGV, per germline. The CDR3 spans 13 residues. Written as DNA, the CDR3 is TGTGCCAGCAGCCGGGACTCCTACTACGAGCAGTACTTC. It yields the protein CASSRDSYYEQYF.

The chain recombines TRBV28 with TRBJ1-1; D ambiguous. The V gene's germline CDR1 is MDHEN and CDR2 SYDVKM. This CDR3 spans 14 amino acids. The V end lost 5 bases, the J end lost 4 bases, and 14 bases lay between the germline ends. The chain's CDR3 is CASSIGGSRTEAFF. CDR3 DNA: TGTGCCAGCAGTATAGGAGGTTCGCGCACTGAAGCTTTCTTT.

The genes are TRBV4-3 and TRBJ1-5; D is ambiguous. This CDR3 spans 15 amino acids. V was clipped by 0 bases and J by 6 bases, with 12 bases between them. The germline V gene has CDR1 LGHNA and CDR2 YSLEER. The CDR3 nucleotides read TGCGCCAGCAGCCAAGATGGAGTTGTTAGTCAGCCCCAGCATTTT. Translation: CASSQDGVVSQPQHF.

The rearrangement uses TRBV4-1 and TRBJ2-6; perhaps TRBD2 as D (5 bases). Germline V gives CDR1 MGHRA, CDR2 YSYEKL. The germline V and J ends were trimmed by 3 bases and 0 bases, with 12 bases remaining between them. This CDR3 region has 17 residues. In DNA, the CDR3 is TGCGCCAGCAGCCACCGGGGTCCTAGCTCTGGGGCCAACGTCCTGACTTTC. Its translation: CASSHRGPSSGANVLTF.

This clone was counted a single time. The chain links TRBV9 to TRBJ2-3, with a possible D match to TRBD2 (5 bases). V was cut by 4 bases and J by 0 bases, with 9 bases left in between. The length of the CDR3 is 14 residues. CDR1 is SGDLS and CDR2 is YYNGEE in the germline V gene. CDR3 coding DNA: TGTGCCAGCAGCCCGGGAATAAGCACAGATACGCAGTATTTT. It specifies CASSPGISTDTQYF.

This rearrangement joins TRBV9 to TRBJ1-1, with TRBD1 identical over 8 bases. V was clipped by 0 bases and J by 3 bases; unmatched bases: 7. This CDR3 contains 16 residues. Germline CDR1 is SGDLS and CDR2 is YYNGEE. The CDR3: CASSVVQGVYDTEAFF. CDR3 sequence (DNA): TGTGCCAGCAGCGTAGTACAGGGGGTGTATGACACTGAAGCTTTCTTT. The full variable domain, with the rest looked up from reference TRBV9 and TRBJ1-1, is DSGVTQTPKHLITATGQRVTLRCSPRSGDLSVYWYQQSLDQGLQFLIQYYNGEERAKGNILERFSAQQFPDLHSELNLSSLELGDSALYFCASSVVQGVYDTEAFFGQGTRLTVV.

In DNA, the CDR3 is TGTGCCAGCAGCCCTCGAGGGCCTAACTATGGCTACACCTTC. This sequence encodes CASSPRGPNYGYTF. The chain joins TRBV7-8 to TRBJ1-2; D is ambiguous. The CDR3 length is 14 residues. Per the germline V gene, CDR1 is SGHVS and CDR2 is FQNEAQ. Trimming cost V 5 bases and J 0 bases, with 10 bases left between them. Based on the CDR3 plus reference TRBV7-8 and TRBJ1-2, the full variable domain is GAGVSQSPRYKVAKRGQDVALRCDPISGHVSLFWYQQALGQGPEFLTYFQNEAQLDKSGLPSDRFFAERPEGSVSTLKIQRTQQEDSAVYLCASSPRGPNYGYTFGSGTRLTVV.

The chain uses TRBV27 and TRBJ2-1; D call uncertain. CDR1 is MNHEY, CDR2 SMNVEV, per germline (reference sequence). The V end lost 8 bases, the J end lost 0 bases, and 8 bases lay between the germline ends. The CDR3 totals 13 residues. CDR3 bases: TGTGCCAGCGGAGAGAGCTCCTACAATGAGCAGTTCTTC. Protein: CASGESSYNEQFF.

The gene calls are TRBV27 and TRBJ2-3, with TRBD2 identical over 9 bases. Germline CDR1 reads MNHEY; CDR2 reads SMNVEV (reference sequence). CDR3 size: 15 residues. The V gene end was trimmed by 6 bases and the J gene end by 7 bases; junction bases not matched to a gene: 11. CDR3 residues: CASSAGGAWVNTQYF. The CDR3 nucleotides are TGTGCCAGCAGCGCGGGGGGGGCTTGGGTGAATACGCAGTATTTT.

The V gene is TRBV11-2, the J gene TRBJ1-3; 7 bases are a match to TRBD1. CDR3 length equals 19 residues. Unmatched junction bases numbered 16, after V lost 4 bases and J lost 1 base. CDR1 and CDR2 (germline): SGHAT, FQNNGV. The CDR3 DNA reads as TGTGCCAGCAGCTCCGGTCGGTGGTCAGGGGGAAGATCTGGAAACACCATATATTTT. It codes for CASSSGRWSGGRSGNTIYF. Supplemented by reference TRBV11-2 and TRBJ1-3, the full variable domain reads EAGVAQSPRYKIIEKRQSVAFWCNPISGHATLYWYQQILGQGPKLLIQFQNNGVVDDSQLPKDRFSAERLKGVDSTLKIQPAKLEDSAVYLCASSSGRWSGGRSGNTIYFGEGSWLTVV.

The chain carries TRBV7-9 and TRBJ2-3; maybe TRBD1 (5 bases). V lost 3 bases and J 0 bases, leaving 13 bases between the germline ends. The CDR3 has 16 residues. Germline V CDR1 and CDR2: SEHNR, FQNEAQ (reference sequence). The CDR3 protein is CASSFAPGSSTDTQYF. CDR3 DNA: TGTGCCAGCAGCTTTGCCCCAGGGTCTAGCACAGATACGCAGTATTTT.

This clone was detected only once. The chain couples TRBV27 to TRBJ1-5, with a possible D match to TRBD1 (6 bases). The germline CDR1 and CDR2 sequences are MNHEY and SMNVEV (reference sequence). This CDR3 is built from 18 residues. The V and J ends lost 6 bases and 0 bases respectively, with 21 bases between them. The CDR3 sequence is CASSPRGTGYYSNQPQHF. CDR3 nucleotides: TGTGCCAGCAGCCCACGCGGTACAGGGTACTATAGCAATCAGCCCCAGCATTTT.

This sequence joins TRBV7-9 and TRBJ1-4; no clear D. The CDR3 consists of 13 residues. Trimming pared 11 bases from V and 8 bases from J, leaving 18 bases between. Germline V CDR1 and CDR2: SEHNR, FQNEAQ (reference sequence). CDR3 region: CAGRRRGSEKLFF. The CDR3 DNA reads as TGTGCCGGGAGGAGGCGGGGAAGCGAAAAACTGTTTTTT. The whole variable domain, filled in from reference TRBV7-9 and TRBJ1-4, reads DTGVSQNPRHKITKRGQNVTFRCDPISEHNRLYWYRQTLGQGPEFLTYFQNEAQLEKSRLLSDRFSAERPKGSFSTLEIQRTEQGDSAMYLCAGRRRGSEKLFFGSGTQLSVL.

This rearrangement joins TRBV27 to TRBJ1-6, with D possibly matching TRBD1 (6 bases). CDR1 and CDR2 (germline): MNHEY, SMNVEV (reference sequence). V was pared by 6 bases and J by 14 bases, with 23 bases between. The CDR3 has 15 amino acids. For the CDR3, the DNA is TGTGCCAGCAGAACCGTGAGGGCAGGGAGGGGGACCCTCCACTTT. It specifies CASRTVRAGRGTLHF.

The CDR3 coding sequence is TGCGCCAGCAGCTTGGAATCCGGGAGGGCCGGCACAGATACGCAGTATTTT. As protein: CASSLESGRAGTDTQYF. The rearrangement links TRBV5-1 to TRBJ2-3, with 8 bases aligning to TRBD2. V lost 0 bases, J lost 1 base, and 7 bases stayed unmatched. The CDR3 consists of 17 residues. Germline lookup yields CDR1 SGHRS and CDR2 YFSETQ.

The chain combines TRBV19 with TRBJ1-5; 8 bases agree with TRBD1. This CDR3 has 15 amino acids. V was pared by 1 base and J by 2 bases, with 1 base of the junction left unmatched. Looked up from germline, CDR1 is LNHDA and CDR2 is SQIVND (reference sequence). The CDR3 sequence is CASSIADRGNQPQHF. The CDR3 DNA reads TGTGCCAGTAGTATAGCGGACAGGGGCAATCAGCCCCAGCATTTT.

J is TRBJ2-5 and V is TRBV12-3 or TRBV12-4; the D gene is possibly TRBD2 (5 bases). V gave up 6 bases and J gave up 4 bases, with 12 bases separating them. This CDR3 region has 13 residues. CDR3 protein: CASSREFAETQYF. In DNA form, the CDR3 reads TGTGCCAGCAGCCGGGAATTCGCAGAGACCCAGTACTTC.